Each of the 25 T cell receptor beta chains below was sequenced from the same sample in a study of control samples from healthy donors and cancer patients. The data were produced by immunoSEQ multiplex PCR, yet TCRdb's version contains in-frame clones alone and is incomplete. The sample includes about 180,000 clones, around 90% seen only once; the top ten take over 1.1%. The sequencing input was blood. Source of these receptors: a young man in good health.

The chain couples TRBV28 to TRBJ1-2; the D is unclear. This CDR3 region has 13 residues. V was pared by 3 bases and J by 7 bases, with 12 bases between. Germline V CDR1 and CDR2: MDHEN, SYDVKM. CDR3 nucleotide sequence: TGTGCCAGCAGTTTTGAGGGTCCCCGTGGCTACACCTTC. Its translation: CASSFEGPRGYTF.

The chain has TRBV4-3 and TRBJ1-1; unclear D gene. Deletions cut 1 base from V and 1 base from J, with 10 bases between. There are 15 residues in the CDR3. The germline V gene encodes CDR1 LGHNA and CDR2 YSLEER. The CDR3 DNA reads as TGCGCCAGCAGCCAAGGAAAGAAGGCGAACACTGAAGCTTTCTTT. It specifies CASSQGKKANTEAFF.

The chain employs TRBV3-1 (or the pseudogene TRBV3-2) and TRBJ2-1; D might be TRBD2 (6 bases). The CDR3 has 15 amino acids. V lost 0 bases to trimming and J lost 2 bases, with 8 bases between them. Germline V gene sequence: CDR1 LGHDT, CDR2 YNNKEL (reference sequence). CDR3 sequence (DNA): TGTGCCAGCAGCCAAGAGCGGGGCGCCTACAATGAGCAGTTCTTC. It translates to CASSQERGAYNEQFF.

The chain links TRBV4-1 to TRBJ1-2, with a possible D match to TRBD1 (6 bases). V was trimmed by 4 bases and J by 4 bases, leaving 16 bases between them. The CDR3 has 15 amino acids. Germline-derived CDR1 and CDR2 are MGHRA and YSYEKL. The CDR3 DNA sequence: TGCGCCAGCAGCCTACCGACAGGACCTATCTATGGCTACACCTTC. Translating it yields CASSLPTGPIYGYTF.

This chain's CDR3 is CASGKEPQHF. CDR3 DNA: TGTGCCAGCGGCAAAGAGCCCCAGCATTTT. The rearrangement links TRBV2 to TRBJ1-5; the D is unclear. The germline V gene encodes CDR1 SNHLY and CDR2 FYNNEI. The CDR3 has 10 residues. Trimming took off 8 bases at V and 8 bases at J, with 7 bases between the two ends.

V is TRBV9 and J is TRBJ1-1, with D unclear. The germline V gene has CDR1 SGDLS and CDR2 YYNGEE. This CDR3 has 13 residues. Trimming shortened V by 4 bases and J by 3 bases, and 10 bases separated the two germline ends. CDR3 loop: CASSPDQYTEAFF. The CDR3 nucleotides are TGTGCCAGCAGCCCCGACCAGTACACTGAAGCTTTCTTT.

The chain carries TRBV19 and TRBJ1-5; TRBD1 matches 8 bases. Trimming cost V 7 bases and J 5 bases; bases outside gene matches: 4. The germline V gene has CDR1 LNHDA and CDR2 SQIVND (reference sequence). This CDR3 spans 13 amino acids. The CDR3 DNA is TGTGCCAGTAACGACAGGGGCTATCAGCCCCAGCATTTT. This encodes CASNDRGYQPQHF.

This chain uses TRBV29-1 with TRBJ2-1; TRBD2 agrees at 9 bases. The V and J ends lost 7 bases and 7 bases, in that order; junction bases with no gene match: 11. This CDR3 comprises 14 residues. Germline CDR1 reads SQVTM; CDR2 reads ANQGSEA. CDR3 sequence (DNA): TGCAGCGCCCGAAGGGGTAGCGGGAGTAATGAGCAGTTCTTC. This encodes CSARRGSGSNEQFF.

The chain joins TRBV7-2 to TRBJ1-2; a weak D match, TRBD1 (6 bases). The CDR3 totals 15 residues. The V gene's germline CDR1 is SGHTA and CDR2 FQGNSA. Trimming stripped 5 bases from V and 7 bases from J, with 20 bases between. The chain's CDR3 is CASSPMQGSLLGYTF. The CDR3 DNA is TGTGCCAGCAGCCCGATGCAGGGGAGCCTACTTGGCTACACCTTC.

The chain is built from TRBV2 and TRBJ1-6, with a tentative D call TRBD1 (5 bases). V lost 10 bases to trimming and J lost 10 bases, with 17 bases between them. Germline V CDR1 and CDR2: SNHLY, FYNNEI. This CDR3 has 13 amino acids. CDR3 loop: CATKGDWGSPLHF. CDR3 nucleotides: TGTGCCACCAAAGGGGATTGGGGATCACCCCTCCACTTT.

This clone was found a few times. The chain combines TRBV2 with TRBJ2-7, with a weak D call TRBD2 (5 bases). Trimming cost V 6 bases and J 2 bases, with 20 bases left between them. The CDR3 runs to 16 residues. The V gene's germline CDR1 is SNHLY and CDR2 FYNNEI. CDR3 bases: TGTGCCAGCAGCCTAACTCGAGGGCGGGTCCCCTACGAGCAGTACTTC. It specifies CASSLTRGRVPYEQYF.

The V call is TRBV24-1, the J call TRBJ1-1; no clear D. The V end lost 7 bases, the J end lost 4 bases, and 12 bases lay between the germline ends. Germline CDR1 and CDR2: KGHDR and SFDVKD. The CDR3 is made up of 13 amino acids. The CDR3 DNA reads TGTGCCACCAGGGAGGGAACGGGCACTGAAGCTTTCTTT. It specifies CATREGTGTEAFF.

With respect to this clone: This CDR3 is also generated by other DNA sequences in the sample. The chain links TRBV28 to TRBJ2-1, with TRBD2 matching over 14 bases. The ends lost 6 bases at V and 2 bases at J; junction bases unmatched: 0. This CDR3 has 15 amino acids. Per germline, CDR1 MDHEN and CDR2 SYDVKM. CDR3 sequence (DNA): TGTGCCAGCAGGACTAGCGGGAGGGCCTACAATGAGCAGTTCTTC. It yields the protein CASRTSGRAYNEQFF.

This chain uses TRBV6-2 or TRBV6-3 with TRBJ1-1, with TRBD1 as a possible D gene (6 bases). This CDR3 spans 12 amino acids. Trimming took 3 bases from V and 11 from J, leaving 13 bases between them. CDR1 is MNHEY, CDR2 SVGEGT, per germline. Here the CDR3 reads CASSYMGHGAFF. In DNA form, the CDR3 reads TGTGCCAGCAGTTATATGGGACACGGGGCTTTCTTT.

Only a few counts were recorded for this clone. In nucleotides, the CDR3 is TGTGCCTGGAGTGTACTAGATGAGCAGTTCTTC. Translating it yields CAWSVLDEQFF. This rearrangement joins TRBV30 to TRBJ2-1; tentative D call: TRBD2 (5 bases). Trimming removed 0 bases at V and 8 bases at J, with 5 bases between. Per the germline V gene, CDR1 is GTSNPN and CDR2 is SVGIG (reference sequence). This CDR3 has 11 residues.

The chain has TRBV5-5 and TRBJ2-1, with 14 bases fitting TRBD2. Germline CDR1 reads SGHKS; CDR2 reads YYEKEE (reference sequence). V trimming: 3 bases; J trimming: 9 bases; junction bases outside the gene matches: 5. The CDR3 is 15 residues long. The CDR3 loop reads CASSWGLAGVIEQFF. In nucleotides, the CDR3 is TGTGCCAGCAGCTGGGGACTAGCGGGAGTGATTGAGCAGTTCTTC.

This chain links TRBV5-6 with TRBJ2-7; 10 positions agree with TRBD1. Trimming at V came to 0 bases and at J to 5 bases, leaving 5 bases not matched to a gene. Germline V gene sequence: CDR1 SGHDT, CDR2 YYEEEE. The CDR3 loop spans 15 amino acids. Here the CDR3 DNA reads TGTGCCAGCAGCTTGGTGGGACAGGGGTCCCACGAGCAGTACTTC. It yields the protein CASSLVGQGSHEQYF.

The chain has TRBV5-1 and TRBJ1-6; the match to TRBD1 covers 7 bases. V trimming: 1 base; J trimming: 2 bases; junction bases outside the gene matches: 9. The CDR3 covers 18 residues. The germline V gene encodes CDR1 SGHRS and CDR2 YFSETQ. This CDR3 is CASSLSPQGITYNSPLHF. The DNA for the CDR3 is TGCGCCAGCAGCTTGTCCCCACAGGGGATCACCTATAATTCACCCCTCCACTTT.

The rearrangement joins TRBV6-1 to TRBJ2-1, with 15 positions matching TRBD2. The CDR3 is 19 amino acids. After removal of 2 bases from V and 6 bases from J, the junction contained 11 bases not matched to a gene. Germline V gene lookup returns CDR1 MNHNS and CDR2 SASEGT. DNA for the CDR3: TGTGCCAGCAGTGAATCCGGGACTAGCGGGAGGTACTACTTCAATGAGCAGTTCTTC. It codes for CASSESGTSGRYYFNEQFF.

V is TRBV14 and J is TRBJ2-2; D uncertain. This CDR3 comprises 11 residues. The V gene's germline CDR1 is SGHDN and CDR2 FVKESK. Trimming shortened V by 1 base and J by 6 bases, and 0 bases separated the two germline ends. CDR3 region: CASSQAGELFF. The CDR3, as DNA: TGTGCCAGCAGCCAAGCCGGGGAGCTGTTTTTT.

This clone was seen just once. The gene calls are TRBV2 and TRBJ2-6; maybe TRBD1 (6 bases). Between the trimmed V and J ends, which lost 3 bases and 2 bases, there was a span of 8 bases. This CDR3 contains 15 residues. The germline gives CDR1 SNHLY, CDR2 FYNNEI. CDR3 bases: TGTGCCAGCAGTGAGGGACAACCTGGGGCCAACGTCCTGACTTTC. Translating gives CASSEGQPGANVLTF.

In regard to this clone: This specimen includes other DNA sequences encoding the same CDR3. This sequence joins TRBV5-1 and TRBJ1-1, with 8 positions matching TRBD1. The CDR3 spans 14 residues. Trimming removed 4 bases from V and 1 base from J; junction bases left unmatched: 3. Per germline, CDR1 SGHRS and CDR2 YFSETQ. CDR3: CASSPGTGNTEAFF. CDR3 sequence (DNA): TGCGCCAGCAGCCCGGGGACAGGGAACACTGAAGCTTTCTTT.

The CDR3 sequence is CASSDPTSGGSYNEQFF. The CDR3, as DNA: TGTGCCAGCAGTGACCCGACTAGCGGGGGGTCCTACAATGAGCAGTTCTTC. The chain links TRBV2 to TRBJ2-1; TRBD2 matches at 13 bases. V gave up 3 bases and J gave up 1 base; unmatched junction bases: 3. The V gene's germline CDR1 is SNHLY and CDR2 FYNNEI. This CDR3 contains 17 residues.

Details on this clone: One end of the junction fails to match germline, which may point to a read error. V usage is TRBV4-1 and J usage is TRBJ1-5, with unresolved D. The CDR3 has 14 residues. Looked up from germline, CDR1 is MGHRA and CDR2 is YSYEKL. CDR3 coding DNA: TGCGCCAGCAGCCAAGGGAACAGCAATCAGTCCCAGCATTTT. Protein sequence: CASSQGNSNQSQHF.

On this clone itself: This CDR3 is also generated by other DNA sequences in the sample. The gene calls are TRBV19 and TRBJ1-5; D not resolved. CDR3 length equals 14 residues. Deletions cut 1 base from V and 0 bases from J, with 4 bases between. The germline V gene encodes CDR1 LNHDA and CDR2 SQIVND (reference sequence). As DNA, the CDR3 is TGTGCCAGTAGTATAGGACGTAGCAATCAGCCCCAGCATTTT. Translated, it gives CASSIGRSNQPQHF.